Shown below are 14 T cell receptor beta chains from a single sample sequenced in a study of identical twins. TCRdb processed the 5' RACE reads anew with MiXCR; each CDR3 protein has one entry. The table has some 570,000 distinct CDR3 sequences, approximately 20% seen once. The sample was also linked to a second study, of yellow fever vaccine responses in identical twins.

Sequencing was carried out using CD4+ T cells sorted from blood. These receptors came from a woman under 30 in good health.

A few counts support this clonotype. The DNA for the CDR3 is TGTGCCAGCAGCCAACTTGGCGGGGGGGCCTACAATGAGCAGTTCTTC. Protein product: CASSQLGGGAYNEQFF. The chain couples TRBV3-1 to TRBJ2-1, with 9 bases fitting TRBD2. This CDR3 has 16 residues. V dropped 2 bases and J dropped 2; count of bases not matched to a gene: 4. Per germline, CDR1 LGHDT and CDR2 YNNKEL (reference sequence).

This clonotype was counted ten times or more. The chain carries TRBV7-3 and TRBJ2-5, with no clear D. CDR1 SGHTA and CDR2 FQGTGA come from the germline V gene. The V end was cut by 0 bases, the J end by 2 bases, with 7 bases between. This CDR3 has 14 amino acids. The CDR3 DNA is TGTGCCAGCAGCTTAACGGGTAGTCAAGAGACCCAGTACTTC. This encodes CASSLTGSQETQYF. Complete variable domain (other parts from reference TRBV7-3 and TRBJ2-5): GAGVSQTPSNKVTEKGKYVELRCDPISGHTALYWYRQSLGQGPEFLIYFQGTGAADDSGLPNDRFFAVRPEGSVSTLKIQRTERGDSAVYLCASSLTGSQETQYFGPGTRLLVL.

The chain has TRBV2 and TRBJ1-5; the D is unclear. V was clipped by 6 bases and J by 4 bases, with 16 bases between them. This CDR3 contains 15 residues. Germline values: CDR1 SNHLY, CDR2 FYNNEI. Here the CDR3 DNA reads TGTGCCAGCAGAGAAACTGTGGGCCCGAATCAGCCCCAGCATTTT. Translation gives CASRETVGPNQPQHF. Complete variable domain (other parts from reference TRBV2 and TRBJ1-5): EPEVTQTPSHQVTQMGQEVILRCVPISNHLYFYWYRQILGQKVEFLVSFYNNEISEKSEIFDDQFSVERPDGSNFTLKIRSTKLEDSAMYFCASRETVGPNQPQHFGDGTRLSIL.

The chain recombines TRBV3-1 with TRBJ1-2; D call uncertain. Trimming took off 7 bases at V and 6 bases at J, with 18 bases between the two ends. The CDR3 covers 14 residues. Germline V lookup: CDR1 LGHDT, CDR2 YNNKEL (reference sequence). The CDR3 region has the DNA TGTGCCAGCACCCGTCTCGGAGGTATTAATGGCTACACCTTC. Amino acid sequence: CASTRLGGINGYTF.

V and J are TRBV7-2 and TRBJ2-2; no clear D. This CDR3 region has 15 residues. The V gene's germline CDR1 is SGHTA and CDR2 FQGNSA. The ends were cut back, 3 bases at V and 2 bases at J, with 10 bases in the middle. CDR3 DNA sequence: TGTGCCAGCAGCTTCCCGACTTCAAACACCGGGGAGCTGTTTTTT. Protein product: CASSFPTSNTGELFF.

This rearrangement joins TRBV12-3 or TRBV12-4 to TRBJ2-4; D is perhaps TRBD1 (6 bases). The CDR3 has 14 amino acids. V was shortened by 2 bases and J by 4 bases, with 9 bases between the two germline ends. The CDR3 sequence is CASSLRQGKNIQYF. The CDR3 DNA is TGTGCCAGCAGTTTAAGGCAGGGGAAAAACATTCAGTACTTC.

The gene calls are TRBV10-3 and TRBJ2-1; tentative D call: TRBD2 (6 bases). V lost 4 bases to trimming and J lost 8 bases, with 12 bases between them. Germline CDR1 and CDR2: ENHRY and SYGVKD. The length of the CDR3 is 13 residues. The CDR3 DNA reads as TGTGCCATCAGTGCAAACGGGGGAGATGAGCAGTTCTTC. Its translation is CAISANGGDEQFF.

The chain joins TRBV5-1 to TRBJ1-6, with D maybe TRBD1 (6 bases). This CDR3 has 15 residues. CDR1 SGHRS and CDR2 YFSETQ come from the germline V gene. V was cut by 0 bases and J by 5 bases, with 9 bases left in between. The CDR3 loop is CASSLEQGNNSPLHF. DNA of the CDR3: TGCGCCAGCAGCTTGGAACAGGGAAATAATTCACCCCTCCACTTT.

The rearrangement uses TRBV7-2 and TRBJ2-2; TRBD1 agrees at 9 bases. V lost 1 base and J lost 7; bases outside the gene matches: 4. This CDR3 is 15 amino acids long. The V gene's germline CDR1 is SGHTA and CDR2 FQGNSA. The CDR3 protein is CASSLGDRVDGELFF. CDR3 DNA sequence: TGTGCCAGCAGCTTAGGGGACAGGGTCGACGGGGAGCTGTTTTTT.

This clonotype turned up a few times. The J gene is TRBJ2-5, the V gene TRBV12-3 or TRBV12-4; 12 nucleotides line up with TRBD2. The CDR3 sequence is 18 residues long. Germline trimming cut 4 bases from V and 1 base from J; bases unmatched to any gene: 10. The DNA for the CDR3 is TGTGCCAGCAGTTCCCAGACTAGCGGGGGAGCAATCCAAGAGACCCAGTACTTC. Amino acid sequence: CASSSQTSGGAIQETQYF.

The chain uses TRBV5-1 and TRBJ2-2; possible D gene TRBD1, 6 bases. The V end lost 2 bases, the J end lost 5 bases, and 16 bases lay between the germline ends. In germline, CDR1 is SGHRS, CDR2 YFSETQ. This CDR3 is 16 amino acids long. The CDR3 region is CASSFLDRPFTGELFF. CDR3 nucleotide sequence: TGCGCCAGCAGCTTTCTCGACAGGCCATTTACCGGGGAGCTGTTTTTT.

This clonotype occurred a few times. The chain carries TRBV7-2 and TRBJ1-1; D gene ambiguous. The V end lost 3 bases, the J end lost 4 bases, and 3 bases lay between the germline ends. The CDR3 spans 11 residues. Germline V gives CDR1 SGHTA, CDR2 FQGNSA. CDR3 sequence reads: CASSFITEAFF. The CDR3 coding sequence is TGTGCCAGCAGCTTCATCACTGAAGCTTTCTTT.

V gene TRBV15 combines with J gene TRBJ2-7, with TRBD1 matching over 7 bases. CDR1 is LNHNV, CDR2 YYDKDF, per germline (reference sequence). CDR3 length: 13 residues. Trimming removed 8 bases from V and 1 base from J; junction bases left unmatched: 5. The CDR3 loop is CATARQGSYEQYF. CDR3 sequence (DNA): TGTGCCACCGCGAGACAGGGATCCTACGAGCAGTACTTC. Complete variable domain (other parts from reference TRBV15 and TRBJ2-7): DAMVIQNPRYQVTQFGKPVTLSCSQTLNHNVMYWYQQKSSQAPKLLFHYYDKDFNNEADTPDNFQSRRPNTSFCFLDIRSPGLGDTAMYLCATARQGSYEQYFGPGTRLTVT.

The chain recombines TRBV20-1 with TRBJ2-1, with D unresolved. The CDR3 runs 13 residues. Trimming took off 6 bases at V and 0 bases at J, with 9 bases between the two ends. The germline V gene encodes CDR1 DFQATT and CDR2 SNEGSKA (reference sequence). The CDR3 reads CSAGRFSYNEQFF. In DNA, the CDR3 is TGCAGTGCGGGCAGATTCTCCTACAATGAGCAGTTCTTC.